A selection of T cell receptor beta chains follows, all from one sample in a study of OX40 agonist ivuxolimab in advanced cancers. Using immunoSEQ multiplex PCR, the repertoire was profiled, and TCRdb retains in-frame clones only, with some absent. The sample carries some 97,000 clones, approximately 90% recorded once. The starting material was CD4+ or CD8+ T cells sorted from blood, obtained in a trial of the OX40 agonist ivuxolimab. Receptors were obtained from an adult with an advanced solid tumor such as melanoma, head and neck, liver or kidney cancer. Both conserved end residues are part of each CDR3. The D gene is left open where the match is weak. Only part of the rows carry a size: once, few, many, or a class if the clone is expanded.

V,D,J,size,DNA,CDR3
TRBV19,.,TRBJ2-2,.,TGTGCCAGTAGGTCGCGAGGGAAGTCTGGGGAGCTGTTTTTT,CASRSRGKSGELFF
TRBV11-2,.,TRBJ2-3,.,TGTGCCAGCAGCTCCCTGACCGGAAGGGGCACAGATACGCAGTATTTT,CASSSLTGRGTDTQYF
TRBV13,TRBD2,TRBJ2-3,.,TGTGCCAGCAGCTTAGAACGACTAGCGGGGACCACAGATACGCAGTATTTT,CASSLERLAGTTDTQYF
TRBV5-1,TRBD2,TRBJ2-1,.,TGCGCCAGCAGCTTGGGACTAGCGGGAGACTACAATGAGCAGTTCTTC,CASSLGLAGDYNEQFF
TRBV4-1,TRBD2,TRBJ2-1,few,TGCGCCAGCAGCCAAGGGGCTAGCGGGAGAGGGGAGCAGTTCTTC,CASSQGASGRGEQFF
TRBV5-1,.,TRBJ2-3,.,TGCGCCAGCAGCTTGGGGTGGGAAGGAGCGCAGTATTTT,CASSLGWEGAQYF
TRBV29-1,.,TRBJ2-7,.,TGCAGCGTTGAAAGGGGGGGGAGTGCCGAGCAGTACTTC,CSVERGGSAEQYF
TRBV28,.,TRBJ2-4,.,TGTGCCAGCAGTTGGGGAGCCAAAAACATTCAGTACTTC,CASSWGAKNIQYF
TRBV19,TRBD1,TRBJ1-5,.,TGTGCCAGTAGTATCCACATACAGGGGCGGTATCAGCCCCAGCATTTT,CASSIHIQGRYQPQHF
TRBV9,.,TRBJ2-3,.,TGTGCCAGCAGCGTTAAAGATACGCAGTATTTT,CASSVKDTQYF
TRBV6-1,.,TRBJ2-5,.,TGTGCCAGCAGTGAAGAGATCAGGGGAAAGACCCAGTACTTC,CASSEEIRGKTQYF
TRBV19,.,TRBJ2-7,.,TGTGCCAGTATGGGGGCAGGGCAAACCTACGAGCAGTACTTC,CASMGAGQTYEQYF
TRBV28,.,TRBJ2-1,.,TGTGCCAGCAGTCCCCTTTTTGATGAGCAGTTCTTC,CASSPLFDEQFF
TRBV19,.,TRBJ1-4,.,TGTGCCAGTAGGAGGCCGGGCACAACTAATGAAAAACTGTTTTTT,CASRRPGTTNEKLFF
TRBV5-6,.,TRBJ2-1,.,TGTGCCAGCAGCTTACCGATGGCGGCCTCCTACAATGAGCAGTTCTTC,CASSLPMAASYNEQFF
TRBV28,TRBD1,TRBJ2-1,once,TGTGCCAGCAGTTTCCCCCTCGGGACAGGGCACAATGAGCAGTTCTTC,CASSFPLGTGHNEQFF
TRBV11-2,.,TRBJ1-5,.,TGTGCCAGCAGCTTAGGACAGGTTAACAATCAGCCCCAGCATTTT,CASSLGQVNNQPQHF
TRBV6-5,TRBD1,TRBJ1-1,medium-sized,TGTGCCAGCAGTTGGGACAGCATGAACACTGAAGCTTTCTTT,CASSWDSMNTEAFF
TRBV25-1,.,TRBJ2-3,few,TGTGCCAGCAGTAGGGGTACAGATACGCAGTATTTT,CASSRGTDTQYF
TRBV4-2,TRBD1,TRBJ1-5,.,TGTGCCAGCAGCCTGTACTTCCGGGACAGGGGGAATCAGCCCCAGCATTTT,CASSLYFRDRGNQPQHF
TRBV18,TRBD1,TRBJ2-7,.,TGTGCCAGCTCTTCGACAGGGGATCCCTACGAGCAGTACTTC,CASSSTGDPYEQYF
TRBV6-1,.,TRBJ2-2,.,TGTGCCAGCTTAAACGGGGAGCTGTTTTTT,CASLNGELFF
TRBV5-4,.,TRBJ2-7,.,TGTGCCAGCAGCTCGGGACGGAGCTACGAGCAGTACTTC,CASSSGRSYEQYF
TRBV25-1,TRBD1,TRBJ1-4,.,TGTGCCAGCAGAAATGACAGGGATAATGAAAAACTGTTTTTT,CASRNDRDNEKLFF
TRBV18,TRBD2,TRBJ2-1,.,TGTGCCAGCTCACCCGGACTAGGAGGGCACAATGAGCAGTTCTTC,CASSPGLGGHNEQFF